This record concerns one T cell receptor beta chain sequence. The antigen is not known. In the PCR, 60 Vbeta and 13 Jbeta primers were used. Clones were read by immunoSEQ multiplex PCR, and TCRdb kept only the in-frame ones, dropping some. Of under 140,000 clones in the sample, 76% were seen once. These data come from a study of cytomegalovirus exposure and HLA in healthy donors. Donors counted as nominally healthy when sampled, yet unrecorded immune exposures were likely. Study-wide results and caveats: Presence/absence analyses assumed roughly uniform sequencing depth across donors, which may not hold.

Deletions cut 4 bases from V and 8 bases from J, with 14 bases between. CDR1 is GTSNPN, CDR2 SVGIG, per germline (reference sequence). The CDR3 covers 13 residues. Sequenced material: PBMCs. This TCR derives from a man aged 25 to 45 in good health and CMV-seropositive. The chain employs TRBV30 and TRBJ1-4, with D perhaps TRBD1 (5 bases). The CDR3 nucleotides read TGTGCCTGGACCCCTGGGCAGGGCGAAAAACTGTTTTTT. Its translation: CAWTPGQGEKLFF.